The 11 T cell receptor beta chains in this list originate from one sample, sequenced in a study of blood T cell repertoires in COVID-19. The table came from immunoSEQ multiplex PCR; TCRdb's copy has only in-frame clones and leaves some out. The table shows 150,000 to 200,000 clones, with over 75% occurring only once. The sequenced sample consisted of PBMCs or T cells enriched from blood (not recorded which). These TCRs come from a man aged 45-65 years who had recovered from COVID-19.

This chain joins TRBV7-9 and TRBJ2-3, with 15 bases aligning to TRBD2. The ends lost 3 bases at V and 6 bases at J; junction bases unmatched: 7. The CDR3 consists of 17 residues. Germline V gene data show CDR1 as SEHNR and CDR2 as FQNEAQ (reference sequence). CDR3 nucleotide sequence: TGTGCCAGCAGCTTTCCGGGGACTAGCGGGAGGTGGGATACGCAGTATTTT. It is translated as CASSFPGTSGRWDTQYF.

The chain employs TRBV7-9 and TRBJ1-2; 9 nucleotides agree with TRBD1. CDR3 length: 15 amino acids. CDR1 is SEHNR and CDR2 is FQNEAQ in the germline V gene (reference sequence). V shed 1 base, J shed 7 bases, and the junction held 7 bases outside the gene matches. The CDR3 sequence is CASSLGAQGASGYTF. Here the CDR3 DNA reads TGTGCCAGCAGCTTAGGAGCACAGGGGGCCAGTGGCTACACCTTC.

This clone was counted between two and nine times. This sequence joins TRBV28 and TRBJ1-6; 7 bases map to TRBD1. Germline V CDR1 and CDR2: MDHEN, SYDVKM. This CDR3 spans 15 amino acids. With V trimmed by 10 bases and J by 0 bases, 6 bases remained unmatched. The CDR3 DNA reads as TGTGCCACGCACAGGGGCAGCTCCTATAATTCACCCCTCCACTTT. It translates to CATHRGSSYNSPLHF.

The chain carries TRBV6-6 and TRBJ1-5; tentative D call: TRBD1 (6 bases). The CDR3 length is 14 residues. Germline V lookup: CDR1 MNHNY, CDR2 SVGAGI (reference sequence). Trimming removed 6 bases at V and 6 bases at J, with 15 bases between. The CDR3, as DNA: TGTGCCAGCAGCCACGGGGGGGCAAGTCAGCCCCAGCATTTT. This encodes CASSHGGASQPQHF.

There are many counts of this clone. The chain carries TRBV5-4 and TRBJ1-2, with D maybe TRBD1 (6 bases). From germline, CDR1 is SGHNT and CDR2 YYREEE (reference sequence). The CDR3 covers 15 residues. Trimming took 3 bases from V and 2 from J, leaving 14 bases between them. The CDR3 DNA is TGTGCCAGCAGCTCCCGGGACACCCTCAACTATGGCTACACCTTC. Encoded protein: CASSSRDTLNYGYTF.

This clone was seen once. The chain employs TRBV18 and TRBJ1-2; 7 bases are a match to TRBD1. This CDR3 contains 14 residues. Trimming cost V 3 bases and J 0 bases; bases outside gene matches: 1. Germline V lookup: CDR1 KGHSH, CDR2 LQKENI. CDR3 DNA: TGTGCCAGCTCACCGACAGGGTCTAACTATGGCTACACCTTC. Translating it yields CASSPTGSNYGYTF.

The chain employs TRBV7-2 and TRBJ1-3, with D unresolved. Germline CDR1 reads SGHTA; CDR2 reads FQGNSA. This CDR3 is built from 14 residues. Trimming took 3 bases from V and 8 from J, leaving 14 bases between them. The DNA for the CDR3 is TGTGCCAGCAGCTTGAGCTTGGGAGGGTACACCATATATTTT. Its translation is CASSLSLGGYTIYF.

This clone appeared a single time. V and J are TRBV24-1 and TRBJ2-2; D is ambiguous. Trimming left V 1 base short and J 4 bases short, with 3 bases between. CDR3 size: 13 residues. The germline V gene has CDR1 KGHDR and CDR2 SFDVKD. CDR3 coding DNA: TGTGCCACCAGTGATTTAGCCACCGGGGAGCTGTTTTTT. This sequence encodes CATSDLATGELFF.

The chain has TRBV4-1 and TRBJ2-5, with D possibly matching TRBD1 (6 bases). Germline V gives CDR1 MGHRA, CDR2 YSYEKL. The CDR3 is 14 amino acids. Trimming removed 4 bases at V and 8 bases at J, with 17 bases between. Here the CDR3 reads CASSLDSKVGTQYF. The DNA of the CDR3 is TGCGCCAGCAGCCTGGACAGCAAAGTTGGAACCCAGTACTTC.

A single count supports this clone. J is TRBJ2-3 and V is TRBV5-6; 8 positions match TRBD1. Germline V gene data show CDR1 as SGHDT and CDR2 as YYEEEE. This CDR3 comprises 14 residues. Trimming took 4 bases from V and 6 from J; bases not matched to a gene: 7. CDR3 residues: CASSTRTGRDTQYF. The CDR3 region has the DNA TGTGCCAGCAGCACGCGGACAGGGCGGGATACGCAGTATTTT.

This clone was counted between two and nine times. V gene TRBV18 combines with J gene TRBJ1-2; 10 nucleotides agree with TRBD1. This CDR3 region has 15 residues. The V and J ends lost 1 base and 7 bases, in that order; junction bases with no gene match: 6. Germline V gives CDR1 KGHSH, CDR2 LQKENI. CDR3 nucleotide sequence: TGTGCCAGCTCACCACAGGACAGGGGGACTGGTGGCTACACCTTC. Protein sequence: CASSPQDRGTGGYTF.